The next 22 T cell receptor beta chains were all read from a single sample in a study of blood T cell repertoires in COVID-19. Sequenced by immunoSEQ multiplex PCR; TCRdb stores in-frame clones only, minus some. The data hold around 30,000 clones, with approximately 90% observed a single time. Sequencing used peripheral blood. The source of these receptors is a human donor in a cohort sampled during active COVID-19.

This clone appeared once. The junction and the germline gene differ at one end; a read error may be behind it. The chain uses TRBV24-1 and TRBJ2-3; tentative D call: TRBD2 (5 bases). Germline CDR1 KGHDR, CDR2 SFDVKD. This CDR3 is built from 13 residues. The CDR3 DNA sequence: TGTGCCACCAGTGATTTTTCGGGGAGTCTGGAATACTTT. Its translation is CATSDFSGSLEYF.

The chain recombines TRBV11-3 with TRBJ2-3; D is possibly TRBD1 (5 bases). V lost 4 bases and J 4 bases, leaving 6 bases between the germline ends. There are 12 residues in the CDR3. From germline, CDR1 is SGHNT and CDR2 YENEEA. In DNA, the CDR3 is TGTGCCAGCAGCTGGGGCGCAGATACGCAGTATTTT. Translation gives CASSWGADTQYF.

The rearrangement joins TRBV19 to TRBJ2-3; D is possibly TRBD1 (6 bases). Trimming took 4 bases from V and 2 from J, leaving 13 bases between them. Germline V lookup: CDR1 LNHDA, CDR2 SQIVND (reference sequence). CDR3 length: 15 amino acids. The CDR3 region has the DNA TGTGCCAGTAGTACCTGGGACACCCCCACAGATACGCAGTATTTT. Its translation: CASSTWDTPTDTQYF.

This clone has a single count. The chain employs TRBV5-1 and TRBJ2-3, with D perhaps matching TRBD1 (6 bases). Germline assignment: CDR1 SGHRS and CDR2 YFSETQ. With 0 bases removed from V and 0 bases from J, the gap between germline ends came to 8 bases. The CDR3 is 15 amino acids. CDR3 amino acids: CASSLEGVSTDTQYF. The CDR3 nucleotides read TGCGCCAGCAGCTTGGAGGGGGTTAGCACAGATACGCAGTATTTT.

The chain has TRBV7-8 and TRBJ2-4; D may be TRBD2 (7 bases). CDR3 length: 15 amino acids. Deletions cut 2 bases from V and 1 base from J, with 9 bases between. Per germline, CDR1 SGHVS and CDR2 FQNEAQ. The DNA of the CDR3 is TGTGCCAGCAGCTTAAGGGGGGGCGCCAAAAACATTCAGTACTTC. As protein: CASSLRGGAKNIQYF.

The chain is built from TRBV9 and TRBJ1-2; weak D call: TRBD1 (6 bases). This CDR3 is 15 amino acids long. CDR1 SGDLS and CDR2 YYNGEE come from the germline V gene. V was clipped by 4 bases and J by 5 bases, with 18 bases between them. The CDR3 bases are TGTGCCAGCAGCTTAGGGGGGAGGGGAGAATATGGCTACACCTTC. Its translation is CASSLGGRGEYGYTF. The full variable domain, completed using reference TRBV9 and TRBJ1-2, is DSGVTQTPKHLITATGQRVTLRCSPRSGDLSVYWYQQSLDQGLQFLIQYYNGEERAKGNILERFSAQQFPDLHSELNLSSLELGDSALYFCASSLGGRGEYGYTFGSGTRLTVV.

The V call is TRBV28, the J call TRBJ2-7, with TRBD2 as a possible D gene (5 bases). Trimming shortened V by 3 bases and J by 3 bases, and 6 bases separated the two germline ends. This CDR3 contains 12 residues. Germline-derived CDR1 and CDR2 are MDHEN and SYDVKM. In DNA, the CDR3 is TGTGCCAGCAGTTTCGGGGTCTACGAGCAGTACTTC. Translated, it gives CASSFGVYEQYF.

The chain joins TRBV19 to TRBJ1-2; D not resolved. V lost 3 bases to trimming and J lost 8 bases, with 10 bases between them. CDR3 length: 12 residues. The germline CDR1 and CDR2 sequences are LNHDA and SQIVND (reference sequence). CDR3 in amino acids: CASSMGSRGYTF. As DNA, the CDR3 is TGTGCCAGTAGTATGGGCAGTCGGGGCTACACCTTC.

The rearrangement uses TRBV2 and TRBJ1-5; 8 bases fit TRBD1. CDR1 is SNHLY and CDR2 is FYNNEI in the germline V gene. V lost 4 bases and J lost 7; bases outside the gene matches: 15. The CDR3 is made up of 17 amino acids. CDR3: CASSGPQDRVAGQPQHF. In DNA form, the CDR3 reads TGTGCCAGCAGTGGCCCTCAGGACAGGGTAGCAGGCCAGCCCCAGCATTTT.

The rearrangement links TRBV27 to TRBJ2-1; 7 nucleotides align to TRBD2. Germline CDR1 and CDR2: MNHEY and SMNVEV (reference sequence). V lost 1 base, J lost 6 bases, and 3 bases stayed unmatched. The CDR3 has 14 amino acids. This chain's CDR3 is CASSLWGGSNEQFF. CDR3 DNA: TGTGCCAGCAGTTTATGGGGGGGTAGCAATGAGCAGTTCTTC.

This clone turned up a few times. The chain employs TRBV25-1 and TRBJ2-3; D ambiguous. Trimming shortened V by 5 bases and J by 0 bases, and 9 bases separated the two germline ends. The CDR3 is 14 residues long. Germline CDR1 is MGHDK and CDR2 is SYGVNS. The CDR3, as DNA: TGTGCCAGCAGTTTTCAGACTAGCACAGATACGCAGTATTTT. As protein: CASSFQTSTDTQYF.

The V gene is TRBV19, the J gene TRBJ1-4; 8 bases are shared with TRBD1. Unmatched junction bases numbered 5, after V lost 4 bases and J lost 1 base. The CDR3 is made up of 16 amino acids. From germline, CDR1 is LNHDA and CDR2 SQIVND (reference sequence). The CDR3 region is CASSKQGGITNEKLFF. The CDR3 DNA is TGTGCCAGTAGTAAACAGGGGGGTATAACTAATGAAAAACTGTTTTTT.

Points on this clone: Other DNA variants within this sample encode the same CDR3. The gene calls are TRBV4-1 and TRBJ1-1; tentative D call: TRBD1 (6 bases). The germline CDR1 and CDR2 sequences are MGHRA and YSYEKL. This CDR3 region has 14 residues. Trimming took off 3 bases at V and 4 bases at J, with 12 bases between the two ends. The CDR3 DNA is TGCGCCAGCAGCCAGGGGGGAGGGGGCACTGAAGCTTTCTTT. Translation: CASSQGGGGTEAFF.

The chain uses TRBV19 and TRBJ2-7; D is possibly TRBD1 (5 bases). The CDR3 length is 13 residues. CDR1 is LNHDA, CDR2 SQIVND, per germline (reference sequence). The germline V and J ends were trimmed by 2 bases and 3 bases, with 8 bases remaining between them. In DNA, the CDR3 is TGTGCCAGTAGTATAAATCAGGGCTACGAGCAGTACTTC. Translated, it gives CASSINQGYEQYF.

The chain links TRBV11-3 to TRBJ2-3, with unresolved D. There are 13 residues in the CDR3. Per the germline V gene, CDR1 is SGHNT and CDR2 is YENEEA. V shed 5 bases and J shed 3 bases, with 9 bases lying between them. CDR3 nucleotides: TGTGCCAGCAGCAACTATGAGACAGATACGCAGTATTTT. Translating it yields CASSNYETDTQYF.

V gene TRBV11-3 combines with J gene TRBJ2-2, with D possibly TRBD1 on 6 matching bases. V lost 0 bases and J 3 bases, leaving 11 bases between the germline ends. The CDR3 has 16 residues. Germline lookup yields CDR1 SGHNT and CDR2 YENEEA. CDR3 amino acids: CASSLEQGLYTGELFF. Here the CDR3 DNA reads TGTGCCAGCAGCTTAGAGCAGGGGCTTTACACCGGGGAGCTGTTTTTT.

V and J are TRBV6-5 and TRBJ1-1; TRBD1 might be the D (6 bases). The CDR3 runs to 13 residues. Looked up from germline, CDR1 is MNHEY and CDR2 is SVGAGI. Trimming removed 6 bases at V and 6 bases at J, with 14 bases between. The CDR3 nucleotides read TGTGCCAGCAGAAAACCTGGACAGTCTGAAGCTTTCTTT. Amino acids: CASRKPGQSEAFF.

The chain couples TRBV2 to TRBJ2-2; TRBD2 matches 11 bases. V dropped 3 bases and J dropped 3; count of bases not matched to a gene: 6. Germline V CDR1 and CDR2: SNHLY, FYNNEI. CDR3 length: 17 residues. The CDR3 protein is CASSDRLAGGYTGELFF. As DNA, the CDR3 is TGTGCCAGCAGTGACCGGCTAGCGGGGGGTTACACCGGGGAGCTGTTTTTT. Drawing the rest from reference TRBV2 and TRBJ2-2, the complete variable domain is EPEVTQTPSHQVTQMGQEVILRCVPISNHLYFYWYRQILGQKVEFLVSFYNNEISEKSEIFDDQFSVERPDGSNFTLKIRSTKLEDSAMYFCASSDRLAGGYTGELFFGEGSRLTVL.

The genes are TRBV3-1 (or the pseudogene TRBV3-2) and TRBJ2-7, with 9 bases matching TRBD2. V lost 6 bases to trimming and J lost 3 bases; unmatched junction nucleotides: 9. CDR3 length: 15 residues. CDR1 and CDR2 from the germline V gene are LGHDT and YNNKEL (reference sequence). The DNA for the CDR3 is TGTGCCAGCAGTCTCGCGGGGGGGCTCGGCTACGAGCAGTACTTC. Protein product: CASSLAGGLGYEQYF.

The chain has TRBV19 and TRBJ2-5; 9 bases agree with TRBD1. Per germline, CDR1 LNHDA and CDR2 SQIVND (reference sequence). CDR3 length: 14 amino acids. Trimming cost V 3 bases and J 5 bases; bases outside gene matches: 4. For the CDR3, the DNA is TGTGCCAGTAGTATCGGACAGGGGTTTGAGACCCAGTACTTC. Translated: CASSIGQGFETQYF.

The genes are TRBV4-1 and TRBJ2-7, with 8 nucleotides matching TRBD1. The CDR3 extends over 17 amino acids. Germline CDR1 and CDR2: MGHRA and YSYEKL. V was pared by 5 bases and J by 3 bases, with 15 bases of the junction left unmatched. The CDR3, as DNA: TGCGCCAGCAGCGCCCGCAATTGGACAGGGAGAAACTACGAGCAGTACTTC. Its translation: CASSARNWTGRNYEQYF.

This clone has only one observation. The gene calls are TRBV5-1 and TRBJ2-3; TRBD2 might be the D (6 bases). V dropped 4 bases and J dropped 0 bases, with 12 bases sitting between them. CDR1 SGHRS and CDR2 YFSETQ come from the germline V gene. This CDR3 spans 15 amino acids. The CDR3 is CASSPRLGSTDTQYF. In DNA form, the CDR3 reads TGCGCCAGCAGCCCGCGACTAGGTAGCACAGATACGCAGTATTTT.